One T cell receptor beta chain is described in this entry. The sample originates from a study of T cell responses to AZD1222 COVID-19 vaccine. Generated by immunoSEQ multiplex PCR, the TCRdb table keeps only in-frame clones and is missing some. The repertoire holds some 90,000 clones, with 88% as singletons. Germline V gene data show CDR1 as LGHNT and CDR2 as FRNRAP. V lost 7 bases to trimming and J lost 1 base, with 16 bases between them. This CDR3 contains 15 residues. J is TRBJ2-5 and V is TRBV12-5, with a weak D call TRBD2 (7 bases). The sample in question was peripheral blood, obtained on day 0 of AZD1222 vaccination. This TCR was sampled from an adult in good health. CDR3 in amino acids: CASAYGGGFQETQYF. The CDR3, as DNA: TGTGCTAGTGCCTACGGCGGGGGCTTCCAAGAGACCCAGTACTTC. Full variable domain (rest looked up from reference TRBV12-5 and TRBJ2-5): DARVTQTPRHKVTEMGQEVTMRCQPILGHNTVFWYRQTMMQGLELLAYFRNRAPLDDSGMPKDRFSAEMPDATLATLKIQPSEPRDSAVYFCASAYGGGFQETQYFGPGTRLLVL.